The subject of this entry is one T cell receptor beta chain. What it binds is not known. These data are taken from a study of cytomegalovirus exposure and HLA in healthy donors. General study points: Most TCR sequences were seen very rarely across donors, but some public TCRs occurred in many. A list of around 150 TCR beta chains associated with cytomegalovirus was given.

TCRdb keeps only in-frame clones here, not all; method: immunoSEQ multiplex PCR. The table lists some 140,000 clones, 70% to 85% of them singletons. Losses at the gene ends were 10 bases for V and 0 bases for J; bases not matched to a gene: 6. This CDR3 has 15 residues. Germline CDR1 is WSHSY and CDR2 is SAAADI. Sequencing was performed on PBMCs. This chain joins TRBV10-2 and TRBJ1-4; 9 nucleotides match TRBD1. This TCR derives from a man aged 25-45 years in good health and CMV-seropositive. The DNA for the CDR3 is TGCGCCACCGTGGACAGGGGCGCAACTAATGAAAAACTGTTTTTT. Its protein is CATVDRGATNEKLFF.